A single T cell receptor (beta chain) is shown here with its context. TCRdb keeps only in-frame clones here, not all; method: immunoSEQ multiplex PCR. Of 150,000 to 200,000 clones in the sample, 85% are singletons; the top ten hold under 2.5%. The data stem from a study of cytomegalovirus exposure and HLA in healthy donors. Trimming took 4 bases from V and 4 from J, leaving 11 bases between them. There are 13 residues in the CDR3. The germline gives CDR1 SGHDT, CDR2 YYEEEE. The TCR comes from a man aged 25 to 40 in good health and CMV-seropositive. The sequenced material came from PBMCs. The chain links TRBV5-6 to TRBJ1-1; D unresolved. Here the CDR3 DNA reads TGTGCCAGCAGCCGCAGGCCAGGCACTGAAGCTTTCTTT. This sequence encodes CASSRRPGTEAFF.